Listed here are 22 T cell receptor beta chains from one sample, sequenced in a study of cytomegalovirus exposure and HLA in healthy donors. The primer mix had 60 Vbeta and 13 Jbeta primers. Method: immunoSEQ multiplex PCR; TCRdb's copy keeps in-frame clones and lacks some. The data contain 150,000 to 200,000 clones, more than 60% of them singletons. Input material: PBMCs. The origin of the receptors is a middle-aged man in good health and CMV-seronegative.

The chain carries TRBV7-8 and TRBJ2-6; 8 bases match TRBD2. Per germline, CDR1 SGHVS and CDR2 FQNEAQ. V was pared by 0 bases and J by 0 bases, with 10 bases of the junction left unmatched. CDR3 length: 20 residues. CDR3 nucleotide sequence: TGTGCCAGCAGCTTAGCTTTTGCGGGGGGTGCCTACTCTGGGGCCAACGTCCTGACTTTC. Translated, it gives CASSLAFAGGAYSGANVLTF. The variable domain in full, with the rest retrieved from reference TRBV7-8 and TRBJ2-6, is GAGVSQSPRYKVAKRGQDVALRCDPISGHVSLFWYQQALGQGPEFLTYFQNEAQLDKSGLPSDRFFAERPEGSVSTLKIQRTQQEDSAVYLCASSLAFAGGAYSGANVLTFGAGSRLTVL.

CDR3: CASSSGTANTGELFF. In DNA form, the CDR3 reads TGTGCCAGCAGTTCCGGGACAGCGAACACCGGGGAGCTGTTTTTT. The J gene is TRBJ2-2, the V gene TRBV4-2, with 7 bases matching TRBD1. Trimming removed 6 bases from V and 0 bases from J; junction bases left unmatched: 4. Per the germline V gene, CDR1 is LGHNA and CDR2 is YNFKEQ. This CDR3 has 15 residues.

The rearrangement links TRBV7-2 to TRBJ1-3; TRBD1 matches at 7 bases. Germline V gene lookup returns CDR1 SGHTA and CDR2 FQGNSA. V lost 5 bases to trimming and J lost 8 bases; unmatched junction nucleotides: 9. This CDR3 has 14 residues. CDR3: CASSPLTGTDTIYF. The CDR3 DNA reads TGTGCCAGCAGCCCCCTGACAGGGACAGACACCATATATTTT. Complete variable domain (other parts from reference TRBV7-2 and TRBJ1-3): GAGVSQSPSNKVTEKGKDVELRCDPISGHTALYWYRQSLGQGLEFLIYFQGNSAPDKSGLPSDRFSAERTGGSVSTLTIQRTQQEDSAVYLCASSPLTGTDTIYFGEGSWLTVV.

This clone was observed a few times. The chain couples TRBV6-5 to TRBJ2-5; 8 bases line up with TRBD1. V lost 7 bases to trimming and J lost 5 bases; unmatched junction nucleotides: 9. There are 14 residues in the CDR3. Germline values: CDR1 MNHEY, CDR2 SVGAGI. The CDR3, as DNA: TGTGCCAGCAATGCATGGACAGGGTGGGAGACCCAGTACTTC. It specifies CASNAWTGWETQYF.

This clone occurred a few times. The chain is built from TRBV10-2 and TRBJ2-1; 9 nucleotides match TRBD2. The CDR3 sequence is 14 residues long. V trimming: 6 bases; J trimming: 5 bases; junction bases outside the gene matches: 5. Per the germline V gene, CDR1 is WSHSY and CDR2 is SAAADI. Here the CDR3 reads CASSLAGYHNEQFF. DNA for the CDR3: TGCGCCAGCAGCCTAGCGGGGTACCACAATGAGCAGTTCTTC.

The chain employs TRBV5-4 and TRBJ2-7; 8 bases match TRBD1. The CDR3 is 15 amino acids. V dropped 0 bases and J dropped 7; count of bases not matched to a gene: 9. Germline CDR1 and CDR2: SGHNT and YYREEE (reference sequence). DNA of the CDR3: TGTGCCAGCAGCTTGGGGGGACAGGCCTCCAGGGAGCAGTACTTC. Translated: CASSLGGQASREQYF.

The chain uses TRBV4-1 and TRBJ2-7, with D possibly being TRBD2 (5 bases). Germline V gene data show CDR1 as MGHRA and CDR2 as YSYEKL. The V end was cut by 0 bases, the J end by 7 bases, with 10 bases between. This CDR3 is built from 13 residues. Here the CDR3 reads CASSQDHREEQYF. CDR3 DNA: TGCGCCAGCAGCCAAGATCATCGGGAAGAGCAGTACTTC.

The V gene is TRBV5-1, the J gene TRBJ2-7; no firm D call. V gave up 2 bases and J gave up 3 bases, with 9 bases separating them. The CDR3 sequence is 13 residues long. Germline assignment: CDR1 SGHRS and CDR2 YFSETQ. The CDR3 sequence: CASSFSQVYEQYF. In DNA form, the CDR3 reads TGCGCCAGCAGCTTTTCCCAGGTCTACGAGCAGTACTTC.

This chain uses TRBV6-5 with TRBJ2-7; 8 nucleotides agree with TRBD1. Germline V gene sequence: CDR1 MNHEY, CDR2 SVGAGI. J was trimmed by 4 bases and V by 2 bases; bases with no gene match: 7. This CDR3 has 15 residues. CDR3 DNA: TGTGCCAGCAGTTACCAGGGACAGGATGTATACGAGCAGTACTTC. Translated, it gives CASSYQGQDVYEQYF.

J is TRBJ1-2 and V is TRBV6-5; D call uncertain. V lost 0 bases to trimming and J lost 6 bases, with 17 bases between them. The CDR3 is made up of 16 amino acids. Germline assignment: CDR1 MNHEY and CDR2 SVGAGI. CDR3 in DNA: TGTGCCAGCAGTTACTCTATCGTCGCGACAACCCATGGCTACACCTTC. Amino acid sequence: CASSYSIVATTHGYTF.

The rearrangement joins TRBV5-1 to TRBJ2-1; 8 positions agree with TRBD2. The CDR3 has 16 amino acids. V lost 1 base to trimming and J lost 8 bases; unmatched junction nucleotides: 11. The germline V gene has CDR1 SGHRS and CDR2 YFSETQ. The CDR3 sequence: CASSLKAGGVVHEQFF. As DNA, the CDR3 is TGCGCCAGCAGCTTGAAAGCCGGGGGGGTTGTCCATGAGCAGTTCTTC.

The chain employs TRBV19 and TRBJ2-7; 8 nucleotides line up with TRBD2. The CDR3 is 15 residues long. J lost 1 base, V lost 2 bases, and 4 bases had no gene match. Germline CDR1 reads LNHDA; CDR2 reads SQIVND (reference sequence). The CDR3 is CASSISAGGSYEQYF. The CDR3 coding sequence is TGTGCCAGTAGTATAAGCGCGGGGGGATCCTACGAGCAGTACTTC.

This chain links TRBV5-1 with TRBJ2-3; D may be TRBD2 (6 bases). The V and J ends lost 1 base and 7 bases respectively, with 13 bases between them. This CDR3 is 14 amino acids long. The V gene's germline CDR1 is SGHRS and CDR2 YFSETQ. The CDR3 is CASSLMGGPNTQYF. The CDR3, as DNA: TGCGCCAGCAGCTTGATGGGGGGACCAAATACGCAGTATTTT.

This clone was recorded a few times. This rearrangement joins TRBV7-2 to TRBJ2-7; perhaps TRBD1 as D (6 bases). Deletions cut 5 bases from V and 2 bases from J, with 16 bases between. The CDR3 extends over 15 amino acids. Germline V gene lookup returns CDR1 SGHTA and CDR2 FQGNSA. This chain's CDR3 is CASSPRQVPTYEQYF. The CDR3 nucleotides are TGTGCCAGCAGCCCTAGACAGGTTCCCACCTACGAGCAGTACTTC.

V usage is TRBV10-3 and J usage is TRBJ1-1; D not certain. The CDR3 consists of 13 residues. The V end lost 2 bases, the J end lost 7 bases, and 11 bases lay between the germline ends. Germline assignment: CDR1 ENHRY and CDR2 SYGVKD. The DNA for the CDR3 is TGTGCCATCAGTGAGCCTCTACGGGGTGAAGCTTTCTTT. Its protein is CAISEPLRGEAFF.

The chain links TRBV28 to TRBJ2-3; perhaps TRBD2 as D (6 bases). There are 13 residues in the CDR3. The germline CDR1 and CDR2 sequences are MDHEN and SYDVKM. Trimming removed 7 bases at V and 5 bases at J, with 13 bases between. The CDR3: CASTPDGGDTQYF. Written as DNA, the CDR3 is TGTGCCAGCACTCCGGACGGGGGAGATACGCAGTATTTT.

This clone showed up many times. The chain recombines TRBV6-4 with TRBJ1-1; a possible D gene is TRBD1 (6 bases). Germline V CDR1 and CDR2: MRHNA, SNTAGT. V was clipped by 6 bases and J by 2 bases, with 13 bases between them. CDR3 length equals 14 residues. For the CDR3, the DNA is TGTGCCAGCAGGGCTACAGGGCCCAACACTGAAGCTTTCTTT. This sequence encodes CASRATGPNTEAFF.

This clone was detected once. The chain employs TRBV6-1 and TRBJ2-1; D ambiguous. This CDR3 is 15 amino acids long. CDR1 MNHNS and CDR2 SASEGT come from the germline V gene. The V gene lost 0 bases and the J gene lost 0 bases, with 6 bases spanning the gap. CDR3 protein: CASSEAVSSYNEQFF. DNA of the CDR3: TGTGCCAGCAGTGAAGCAGTCAGCTCCTACAATGAGCAGTTCTTC.

CDR3 residues: CASSLYYEQYF. The CDR3 region has the DNA TGTGCCAGCAGCTTATACTACGAGCAGTACTTC. The J gene is TRBJ2-7, the V gene TRBV7-9, with unresolved D. The germline V and J ends were trimmed by 2 bases and 3 bases, with 2 bases remaining between them. This CDR3 spans 11 amino acids. Germline loops: CDR1 SEHNR, CDR2 FQNEAQ (reference sequence).

The chain has TRBV9 and TRBJ2-5; 11 bases map to TRBD2. The CDR3 has 14 amino acids. Germline loops: CDR1 SGDLS, CDR2 YYNGEE. V dropped 3 bases and J dropped 5; count of bases not matched to a gene: 3. The chain's CDR3 is CASSESSGGETQYF. The CDR3 nucleotides read TGTGCCAGCAGCGAGTCTAGCGGGGGGGAGACCCAGTACTTC.

This clone was seen many times. This chain links TRBV7-6 with TRBJ1-2; D unclear. Germline V CDR1 and CDR2: SGHVS, FNYEAQ. V was cut by 5 bases and J by 7 bases, with 26 bases left in between. There are 17 residues in the CDR3. DNA for the CDR3: TGTGCCAGCAGCCCTCCCCGATGGGCCGACGACGAGAGTGGCTACACCTTC. It codes for CASSPPRWADDESGYTF.

This chain links TRBV7-9 with TRBJ2-1; tentatively, D is TRBD1 (5 bases). Trimming took 3 bases from V and 7 from J, leaving 7 bases between them. The CDR3 runs 12 residues. Germline loops: CDR1 SEHNR, CDR2 FQNEAQ (reference sequence). The CDR3 coding sequence is TGTGCCAGCAGCTTCAGGGTAAATGAGCAGTTCTTC. Its protein is CASSFRVNEQFF. The full variable domain, completed using reference TRBV7-9 and TRBJ2-1, is DTGVSQNPRHKITKRGQNVTFRCDPISEHNRLYWYRQTLGQGPEFLTYFQNEAQLEKSRLLSDRFSAERPKGSFSTLEIQRTEQGDSAMYLCASSFRVNEQFFGPGTRLTVL.